Following are 20 T cell receptor beta chains from one sample sequenced in a study of blood T cell repertoires in COVID-19. TCRdb's table, derived via immunoSEQ multiplex PCR, lists solely in-frame clones and lacks some. The sample shows tens of thousands of clones, around 83% of them seen only once. Sequenced sample: peripheral blood. These receptor sequences come from a man aged 80 or over with acute or convalescent COVID-19.

J is TRBJ1-2 and V is TRBV12-3 or TRBV12-4; 7 bases fit TRBD1. V lost 3 bases and J lost 2; bases outside the gene matches: 0. This CDR3 region has 13 residues. DNA of the CDR3: TGTGCCAGCAGTTTGGGACAGAACTATGGCTACACCTTC. Translation gives CASSLGQNYGYTF.

This clone has more than one count but fewer than ten. J is TRBJ2-7 and V is TRBV3-1 (or the pseudogene TRBV3-2), with 8 bases that match TRBD2. Germline loops: CDR1 LGHDT, CDR2 YNNKEL (reference sequence). The CDR3 totals 15 residues. V was clipped by 0 bases and J by 2 bases; unmatched bases: 3. This chain's CDR3 is CASSQETGGPYEQYF. CDR3 in DNA: TGTGCCAGCAGCCAAGAAACGGGGGGGCCCTACGAGCAGTACTTC.

The chain links TRBV18 to TRBJ1-4; tentative D call: TRBD1 (5 bases). The germline V gene has CDR1 KGHSH and CDR2 LQKENI. Trimming took off 1 base at V and 12 bases at J, with 15 bases between the two ends. This CDR3 region has 14 residues. Written as DNA, the CDR3 is TGTGCCAGCTCACCACGGGGCCCATCTGAGCAACTGTTTTTT. Translating it yields CASSPRGPSEQLFF.

The chain couples TRBV5-1 to TRBJ2-3; TRBD2 matches 8 bases. Trimming took 2 bases from V and 2 from J; bases not matched to a gene: 7. In germline, CDR1 is SGHRS, CDR2 YFSETQ. The CDR3 consists of 16 residues. CDR3 amino acids: CASSFLAGRFTDTQYF. The CDR3 region has the DNA TGCGCCAGCAGCTTCCTAGCGGGCCGGTTCACAGATACGCAGTATTTT.

This clone was counted only a few times. This sequence joins TRBV3-1 (or the pseudogene TRBV3-2) and TRBJ1-5; D is undetermined. Germline V CDR1 and CDR2: LGHDT, YNNKEL (reference sequence). The CDR3 contains 12 residues. Between the trimmed V and J ends, which lost 2 bases and 6 bases, there was a span of 5 bases. CDR3 bases: TGTGCCAGCAGCCAATATAGTCAGCCCCAGCATTTT. This encodes CASSQYSQPQHF.

The chain links TRBV18 to TRBJ2-7, with a weak D call TRBD2 (6 bases). Per the germline V gene, CDR1 is KGHSH and CDR2 is LQKENI. The CDR3 spans 12 residues. V lost 2 bases and J lost 5, with 7 bases in between. The CDR3 DNA reads TGTGCCAGCTCACCATGGGGGGACGAGCAGTACTTC. This sequence encodes CASSPWGDEQYF.

The V call is TRBV6-2 or TRBV6-3, the J call TRBJ2-5, with 14 bases fitting TRBD2. Germline V lookup: CDR1 MNHEY, CDR2 SVGEGT. The V segment lost 6 bases and the J segment 2 bases; nucleotides outside the gene matches: 2. The CDR3 extends over 15 amino acids. The CDR3 nucleotides read TGTGCCAGCAGCAGACTAGCGGGGGGGCAAGAGACCCAGTACTTC. Translated: CASSRLAGGQETQYF.

The chain recombines TRBV10-2 with TRBJ1-5; no definite D call. The CDR3 has 12 residues. Trimming shortened V by 3 bases and J by 6 bases, and 6 bases separated the two germline ends. Germline CDR1 is WSHSY and CDR2 is SAAADI. CDR3 sequence (DNA): TGCGCCAGCAGTGAATGGAGTCAGCCCCAGCATTTT. Its translation is CASSEWSQPQHF.

This clone was seen a single time. V and J are TRBV5-4 and TRBJ2-2; maybe TRBD1 (6 bases). This CDR3 has 16 amino acids. Looked up from germline, CDR1 is SGHNT and CDR2 is YYREEE (reference sequence). Trimming left V 4 bases short and J 1 base short, with 14 bases between. CDR3 sequence (DNA): TGTGCCAGCAGCCCCACCGGGACACTGAACACCGGGGAGCTGTTTTTT. Translation gives CASSPTGTLNTGELFF. Combining the CDR3 with reference TRBV5-4 and TRBJ2-2 gives the whole variable domain ETGVTQSPTHLIKTRGQQVTLRCSSQSGHNTVSWYQQALGQGPQFIFQYYREEENGRGNFPPRFSGLQFPNYSSELNVNALELDDSALYLCASSPTGTLNTGELFFGEGSRLTVL.

This clone showed up just a few times. The chain has TRBV11-2 and TRBJ2-5; 10 bases line up with TRBD2. CDR3 length equals 14 residues. V gave up 4 bases and J gave up 14 bases; unmatched junction bases: 13. The germline gives CDR1 SGHAT, CDR2 FQNNGV. The CDR3 sequence is CASSSASGGPNRYF. For the CDR3, the DNA is TGTGCCAGCAGCTCGGCTAGCGGGGGCCCGAATCGATACTTC.

The chain couples TRBV4-3 to TRBJ2-1; possible D gene TRBD1, 5 bases. Per the germline V gene, CDR1 is LGHNA and CDR2 is YSLEER. Trimming took 0 bases from V and 8 from J, leaving 20 bases between them. This CDR3 contains 17 residues. This CDR3 is CASSQDRVLTGGDEQFF. As DNA, the CDR3 is TGCGCCAGCAGCCAAGATCGGGTTTTAACAGGCGGTGATGAGCAGTTCTTC.

This clone was found a few times. This rearrangement joins TRBV7-2 to TRBJ2-7; the match to TRBD1 covers 8 bases. V dropped 3 bases and J dropped 7; count of bases not matched to a gene: 8. Germline values: CDR1 SGHTA, CDR2 FQGNSA. The CDR3 has 14 amino acids. CDR3 sequence: CASSFEDRVREQYF. The CDR3 region has the DNA TGTGCCAGCAGCTTTGAGGACAGGGTAAGGGAGCAGTACTTC.

The rearrangement uses TRBV5-6 and TRBJ2-1, with 12 bases aligning to TRBD2. J gave up 2 bases and V 1 base, and 7 bases lay outside the gene matches. The germline gives CDR1 SGHDT, CDR2 YYEEEE. This CDR3 is built from 18 residues. The CDR3 here is CASSLSLAGGGTYNEQFF. The CDR3 DNA follows: TGTGCCAGCAGCTTGAGTCTAGCGGGAGGGGGGACCTACAATGAGCAGTTCTTC.

The V gene is TRBV28, the J gene TRBJ1-2; D perhaps matches TRBD1 (5 bases). This CDR3 has 14 residues. Trimming shortened V by 7 bases and J by 3 bases, and 15 bases separated the two germline ends. Germline V gene lookup returns CDR1 MDHEN and CDR2 SYDVKM. The CDR3 protein is CASIPEGVYYGYTF. CDR3 nucleotide sequence: TGTGCCAGCATCCCCGAAGGGGTTTACTATGGCTACACCTTC.

This chain uses TRBV9 with TRBJ2-5; D is perhaps TRBD1 (7 bases). Germline values: CDR1 SGDLS, CDR2 YYNGEE. V lost 1 base, J lost 1 base, and 17 bases lay in between. This CDR3 comprises 17 residues. CDR3 coding DNA: TGTGCCAGCAGCGTAAGACAGGGACTCGCCTCCCAAGAGACCCAGTACTTC. Translating it yields CASSVRQGLASQETQYF.

This clone was counted once. The chain carries TRBV6-6 and TRBJ2-3; tentative D call: TRBD1 (5 bases). Between the trimmed V and J ends, which lost 9 bases and 2 bases, there was a span of 9 bases. CDR1 and CDR2 (germline): MNHNY, SVGAGI (reference sequence). The CDR3 has 12 amino acids. The CDR3 nucleotides are TGTGCCAGACGACAGTTCACAGATACGCAGTATTTT. This sequence encodes CARRQFTDTQYF.

This chain uses TRBV6-1 with TRBJ2-4; no firm D call. CDR1 is MNHNS, CDR2 SASEGT, per germline. The length of the CDR3 is 16 residues. V lost 3 bases and J lost 8, with 20 bases in between. CDR3 amino acids: CASSESLAGLTDIQYF. The DNA of the CDR3 is TGTGCCAGCAGTGAGTCTCTGGCAGGCCTCACGGACATTCAGTACTTC.

This chain joins TRBV5-4 and TRBJ1-1, with TRBD1 identical over 8 bases. This CDR3 region has 14 residues. J gave up 6 bases and V 3 bases, and 7 bases lay outside the gene matches. CDR1 and CDR2 (germline): SGHNT, YYREEE (reference sequence). CDR3 residues: CASSSGGASPEAFF. CDR3 in DNA: TGTGCCAGCAGCTCAGGGGGCGCGAGCCCTGAAGCTTTCTTT.

In DNA form, the CDR3 reads TGTGCCAGCCACCTACTCTACGAGCAGTACTTC. This translates into CASHLLYEQYF. The chain couples TRBV7-9 to TRBJ2-7; the D is unclear. Germline CDR1 and CDR2: SEHNR and FQNEAQ (reference sequence). This CDR3 spans 11 amino acids. V shed 8 bases and J shed 3 bases, with 8 bases lying between them.

The gene calls are TRBV6-5 and TRBJ2-7; 8 positions match TRBD1. CDR1 is MNHEY and CDR2 is SVGAGI in the germline V gene. The V gene end was trimmed by 6 bases and the J gene end by 2 bases; junction bases not matched to a gene: 9. The CDR3 length is 15 residues. The CDR3 loop reads CASRTRGRKPYEQYF. DNA of the CDR3: TGTGCCAGCAGAACCAGGGGGCGAAAGCCCTACGAGCAGTACTTC.